This T cell receptor (beta chain) was identified in a study of blood T cell repertoires in COVID-19. Study details: Material from acute and convalescent COVID-19 was sourced from the United States, Italy and Spain. PBMCs, B-cell-depleted T cells, or T cells were the source of the cDNA or gDNA that made up the material.

Individuals drawn from 24 US areas were about 18 to 95 years old. Per germline, CDR1 SGDLS and CDR2 YYNGEE. The ends were cut back, 0 bases at V and 0 bases at J, with 7 bases in the middle. This CDR3 contains 15 residues. The assay was immunoSEQ multiplex PCR, and TCRdb's table has in-frame clones only and misses some. The table includes 200,000 or so clones, around 90% detected once. The rearrangement links TRBV9 to TRBJ1-5; D is uncertain. Sequencing used PBMCs or T cells enriched from blood (not recorded which). The receptor was derived from a man aged 25 to 40 in a cohort exposed to, infected with or recovered from COVID-19 (not recorded which). The CDR3 region has the DNA TGTGCCAGCAGCGTAGGTGGCCCTAGCAATCAGCCCCAGCATTTT. Amino acids: CASSVGGPSNQPQHF.